This T cell receptor beta chain was recorded in a study of blood T cell repertoires in COVID-19. In the study overall: Samples of COVID-19 (acute and convalescent) were obtained from the United States, Italy and Spain. T cells, B-cell-depleted T cells, or PBMCs provided the cDNA or gDNA that served as material.

Data came from immunoSEQ multiplex PCR; TCRdb stores just in-frame clones and leaves some out. The sample yields around 130,000 clones, 85% to 90% seen once. The CDR3 runs 14 residues. The germline V gene has CDR1 DFQATT and CDR2 SNEGSKA (reference sequence). Between the trimmed V and J ends, which lost 3 bases and 4 bases, there was a span of 15 bases. The sequence came from a man in his forties or fifties with active or convalescent COVID-19. The V gene is TRBV20-1, the J gene TRBJ2-5; no clear D gene. Sequencing was carried out using peripheral blood. The CDR3 is CSASLASLAETQYF. CDR3 nucleotide sequence: TGCAGTGCTAGTCTCGCTAGTTTGGCAGAGACCCAGTACTTC.